Listed here is a single TCR beta chain. The record originates from a study of T cell changes during pregnancy in multiple sclerosis. Clones were read by immunoSEQ multiplex PCR, and TCRdb kept only the in-frame ones, dropping some. Among 55,000 to 70,000 clones listed, just over 90% were seen once. Germline V CDR1 and CDR2: SGHAT, FQNNGV. CDR3 length equals 15 residues. V was clipped by 5 bases and J by 2 bases, with 15 bases between them. This clonotype originated in a female donor with multiple sclerosis, enrolled in a pregnancy study. This sample comprised peripheral blood, obtained after pregnancy. The rearrangement uses TRBV11-2 and TRBJ1-2; D not certain. The CDR3 sequence is CASSRGGEENYGYTF. CDR3 DNA sequence: TGTGCCAGCAGCCGTGGAGGAGAAGAGAACTATGGCTACACCTTC.